These 2 T cell receptor beta chains originate from one sample sequenced in a study of cytomegalovirus exposure and HLA in healthy donors. The primer mix had 60 Vbeta and 13 Jbeta primers. Sequencing was performed with immunoSEQ multiplex PCR; in TCRdb, only in-frame clones are kept and a portion is missing. Of roughly 72,000 clones in the sample, roughly 79% are singletons; the top ten hold about 22%. The specimen sequenced was PBMCs. The source of these receptors is a woman in her forties in good health and CMV-seropositive.

The chain has TRBV9 and TRBJ2-5; D is unresolved. Germline V gene data show CDR1 as SGDLS and CDR2 as YYNGEE. Deletions cut 2 bases from V and 5 bases from J, with 13 bases between. There are 14 residues in the CDR3. The CDR3 spells CASSVYQVGETQYF. The DNA for the CDR3 is TGTGCCAGCAGCGTCTATCAGGTTGGGGAGACCCAGTACTTC.

The chain combines TRBV2 with TRBJ2-7, with TRBD1 matching 7 bases. The CDR3 has 13 residues. The V segment lost 6 bases and the J segment 0 bases; nucleotides outside the gene matches: 2. In germline, CDR1 is SNHLY, CDR2 FYNNEI. The DNA of the CDR3 is TGTGCCAGCAGGACAGGGAGCTCCTACGAGCAGTACTTC. This translates into CASRTGSSYEQYF.